A selection of T cell receptor beta chains follows, all from one sample in a study of neurological immune-mediated disorders. TCRdb redid the calling of the 5' RACE reads with MiXCR, one entry per CDR3 protein. The sample has fewer than 90,000 distinct CDR3 sequences; less than 5.5% are singletons. The sequenced material came from PBMCs. These receptors all stem from a man younger than 30 with multiple sclerosis. Each CDR3 is given with its conserved first and last residue. A D gene is named only where the DNA matches it firmly. Clone size is not always given. Where it is, it says once, few, many or a class for expanded clones.

j_call | clone_size | d_call | v_call | cdr3_nt | cdr3_aa
TRBJ2-7 | few | TRBD1 | TRBV7-8 | TGTGCCAGCAGCTTAGCGCGGGGGACAGGGTACCACGAGCAGTACTTC | CASSLARGTGYHEQYF
TRBJ1-1 | many | - | TRBV20-1 | TGCAGTGCTAGAGACAGGCGACCCCTAATTAACACTGAAGCTTTCTTT | CSARDRRPLINTEAFF
TRBJ2-3 | many | - | TRBV2 | TGTGCCAGCAACGAGCGAGATACGCAGTATTTT | CASNERDTQYF
TRBJ2-2 | many | - | TRBV5-1 | TGCGCCAGCAGCTTTTACAGGGAGGACACCGGGGAGCTGTTTTTT | CASSFYREDTGELFF
TRBJ2-7 | many | - | TRBV7-9 | TGTGCCAGCAGCTTAGTGGGGGCCATCTACGAGCAGTACTTC | CASSLVGAIYEQYF
TRBJ1-2 | many | TRBD1 | TRBV19 | TGTGCCAGTAGTATTCCCGAGACAGGGAGATCTGGCTACACCTTC | CASSIPETGRSGYTF
TRBJ1-2 | many | TRBD1 | TRBV28 | TGTGCCAGCAGGCCCCAGGACAGGGGTTTAGGGGGCTACACCTTC | CASRPQDRGLGGYTF
TRBJ1-6 | - | - | TRBV5-5 | TGTGCCAGCAGCCTAAGGACAGTCCACAATTCACCCCTCAACTTT | CASSLRTVHNSPLNF
TRBJ2-1 | - | TRBD2 | TRBV5-6 | TGTGCCAACAGCTTGTTTGCGGAGCGACTAGCGGCCTCCGGCTCCTACAATGAGCAGTTCTTC | CANSLFAERLAASGSYNEQFF
TRBJ2-1 | many | - | TRBV7-2 | TGTGCCAGCAGCTTAGGCTTGAGCGGGCAGCAGTTCTTC | CASSLGLSGQQFF
TRBJ2-5 | many | TRBD1 | TRBV7-3 | TGTGCCAGCAGCCCGACAGGGATCCAAGAGACCCAGTACTTC | CASSPTGIQETQYF
TRBJ2-1 | - | - | TRBV5-1 | TGCGCCAGCAGCTTGTCAGCCCTGGGGCGCAATGAGCAGTTCTTC | CASSLSALGRNEQFF
TRBJ1-5 | many | - | TRBV20-1 | TGCAGTGCTAGAGAGTGGGGGGCGCTTAGTCAGCCCCAGCATTTT | CSAREWGALSQPQHF
TRBJ2-1 | many | - | TRBV28 | TGTGCCAGCAGTTCCCGAGGACACACCAATGAGCAGTTCTTC | CASSSRGHTNEQFF
TRBJ2-2 | - | TRBD1 | TRBV5-1 | TGCGCCAGCACCCCTCCGGGACAGCTGAACACCGGGGAGCTGTTTTTT | CASTPPGQLNTGELFF
TRBJ1-1 | many | TRBD1 | TRBV12-3/TRBV12-4 | TGTGCCAGCAGCAGACAGGGCCCTTTGACTGAAGCTTTCTTT | CASSRQGPLTEAFF
TRBJ2-5 | many | - | TRBV6-5 | TGTGCCAGCAGTTACGGAGATGCCCAGTACTTC | CASSYGDAQYF
TRBJ1-6 | many | - | TRBV7-9 | TGTGCCAGCAGCTCAGGACAGAACGGCTTTTCACCCCTCCACTTT | CASSSGQNGFSPLHF
TRBJ2-7 | many | - | TRBV9 | TGTGCCAGCGGCCCACCGGATCCCTACGAGCAGTACTTC | CASGPPDPYEQYF
TRBJ1-1 | many | - | TRBV25-1 | TGTGCCAGCGGCCCTTCCGACACTGAAGCTTTCTTT | CASGPSDTEAFF
TRBJ2-7 | many | - | TRBV5-5 | TGTGCCAGCAGCTTGGTATCCGGGACGACCACCGCCGAGCAGTACTTC | CASSLVSGTTTAEQYF
TRBJ2-3 | many | TRBD2 | TRBV11-2 | TGTGCCAGCAGACCGCTTATGGGACTAGCTTCCGATACGCAGTATTTT | CASRPLMGLASDTQYF
TRBJ2-7 | many | TRBD1 | TRBV7-8 | TGTGCCAGCAGCGACAGGGACCCCATCTACGAGCAGTACTTC | CASSDRDPIYEQYF
TRBJ1-2 | many | - | TRBV24-1 | TGTGCCACCAGTGGAGGTCTCGGGCAGGGGCTCTATGGCTACACCTTC | CATSGGLGQGLYGYTF
TRBJ1-1 | many | TRBD1 | TRBV29-1 | TGCAGCGTACAGAAGACAGGGTGGAACACTGAAGCTTTCTTT | CSVQKTGWNTEAFF
TRBJ2-7 | many | - | TRBV5-1 | TGCGCCAGCAGCTTGGACGGTAACTACGAGCAGTACTTC | CASSLDGNYEQYF
TRBJ2-7 | many | - | TRBV20-1 | TGCAGTGCTAGAGATCTCGGGCCCGCCTACGAGCAGTACTTC | CSARDLGPAYEQYF
TRBJ1-2 | - | - | TRBV20-1 | TGCAGTGCTCATGGAAAGGACCTCTATGGCTACACCTTC | CSAHGKDLYGYTF
TRBJ1-6 | many | TRBD1 | TRBV5-1 | TGCGCCAGCAGCGAGGGACAGATGACACACCTATGGGGCTCCTATAATTCACCCCTCCACTTT | CASSEGQMTHLWGSYNSPLHF
TRBJ2-5 | many | TRBD1 | TRBV20-1 | TGCAGTGCTAATTGGTGGACAGGAAGGGGAGAGACCCAGTACTTC | CSANWWTGRGETQYF
TRBJ2-3 | many | - | TRBV6-1 | TGTGCCAGCAGTGAAGACCCGCAGGGTCGCACGCAGTATTTT | CASSEDPQGRTQYF
TRBJ1-5 | many | TRBD1 | TRBV20-1 | TGCAGTGCTAGTTCCGGGACAGGGGTTCAGCCCCAGCATTTT | CSASSGTGVQPQHF
TRBJ2-1 | many | TRBD2 | TRBV7-3 | TGTGCCAGCAGCTTAACCTCAACTAGCGGCAATGAGCAGTTCTTC | CASSLTSTSGNEQFF
TRBJ1-5 | many | - | TRBV20-1 | TGCAGTGCTCGGGGGAGGGCCAATCAGCCCCAGCATTTT | CSARGRANQPQHF
TRBJ2-3 | - | TRBD1 | TRBV24-1 | TGTGCCACCAGTGATTTGCGACAGGGGAGCACAGATACGCAGTATTTT | CATSDLRQGSTDTQYF
TRBJ2-3 | many | TRBD1 | TRBV29-1 | TGCAGCGTCGAGGGGACAGACAACACAGATACGCAGTATTTT | CSVEGTDNTDTQYF
TRBJ1-2 | many | - | TRBV5-1 | TGCGCCAGCAGCCCCCGGACAGAGAACTATGGCTACACCTTC | CASSPRTENYGYTF
TRBJ2-2 | many | TRBD1 | TRBV5-1 | TGCGCCAGCAGGGATCGACAGGGGGCAGTCACCGGGGAGCTGTTTTTT | CASRDRQGAVTGELFF
TRBJ2-2 | many | - | TRBV11-2 | TGTGCCAGCAGCCCCCTTTTAGGGGGTGGCACCGGGGAGCTGTTTTTT | CASSPLLGGGTGELFF
TRBJ2-1 | few | TRBD1 | TRBV4-3 | TGCGCCAGCAGCCACGTTCCACAGGGGTTGAATGAGCAGTTCTTC | CASSHVPQGLNEQFF
TRBJ1-1 | many | - | TRBV7-2 | TGTGCCAGCAGCTTCGCAGGGCGAAATGAAGCTTTCTTT | CASSFAGRNEAFF
TRBJ2-3 | many | TRBD2 | TRBV9 | TGTGCCAGCAGCGTGTACCAGCTTACTCTAGCGGGGGACGACACAGATACGCAGTATTTT | CASSVYQLTLAGDDTDTQYF
TRBJ1-5 | many | - | TRBV5-6 | TGTGCCAGCAGCTTACGGACAGATCATAGCAATCAGCCCCAGCATTTT | CASSLRTDHSNQPQHF
TRBJ2-1 | many | TRBD2 | TRBV5-5 | TGTGCCAGCAGCTTCGTGGTACTAGCGGCCAATGAGCAGTTCTTC | CASSFVVLAANEQFF
TRBJ2-1 | many | TRBD1 | TRBV5-4 | TGTGCCAGCAGCTTGGGACAGGGGGTAGGGGATGAGCAGTTCTTC | CASSLGQGVGDEQFF
TRBJ1-4 | few | - | TRBV12-3/TRBV12-4 | TGTGCCAGCAGTTTACGGCAGATGAATGAAAAACTGTTTTTT | CASSLRQMNEKLFF
TRBJ2-6 | many | TRBD1 | TRBV12-3/TRBV12-4 | TGTGCCAGCAGCGTACCGACAGGGACTGGGGCCAACGTCCTGACTTTC | CASSVPTGTGANVLTF
TRBJ2-1 | many | TRBD1 | TRBV9 | TGTGCCAGCAGCCAGGGGGCCCGGGAGCAGTTCTTC | CASSQGAREQFF
TRBJ1-1 | many | - | TRBV20-1 | TGCAGTGCTGGACGACAGTGGAGGAACACTGAAGCTTTCTTT | CSAGRQWRNTEAFF
TRBJ2-1 | many | TRBD2 | TRBV6-4 | TGTGCCAGCAGTCCAACTAGCGGGGGGGCCGGGGAGCAGTTCTTC | CASSPTSGGAGEQFF
TRBJ2-3 | many | - | TRBV5-5 | TGTGCCAGCAGCTTGGAGAAACGGGAGTGGGGAACAGATACGCAGTATTTT | CASSLEKREWGTDTQYF
TRBJ1-1 | many | - | TRBV20-1 | TGCAGTGCTAATAGTTTTCAGGATGGGGCTGGGACTGAAGCTTTCTTT | CSANSFQDGAGTEAFF
TRBJ1-6 | many | TRBD1 | TRBV9 | TGTGCCAGCAGCCTAACAGGGGTCGGATCACCCCTCCACTTT | CASSLTGVGSPLHF